This T cell receptor beta chain was retrieved from a study of Ad26.COV2.S vaccination and SARS-CoV-2 variants. The wider study: Participants got Ad26.COV2.S intramuscularly, once or twice 56 days apart. Study-level points and caveats: Placebo recipients had lower spike-specific TCR breadth than vaccine recipients.

Described treatment: 15 to 20 received Ad26.COV2.S at low or high dose, single or two shots; about 5 received placebo; per-sample allocation not given. At day 63 after the first vaccine or placebo injection, samples were drawn. This person who donated was an adult of 18-55 years in Boston. Method: immunoSEQ multiplex PCR; TCRdb's copy keeps in-frame clones and lacks some. The sample has hundreds of thousands of clones; roughly 89% are singletons. The germline gives CDR1 SGHTA, CDR2 FQGNSA. The CDR3 is 14 residues long. V lost 1 base to trimming and J lost 6 bases; unmatched junction nucleotides: 3. As regards this clone: What it recognizes is unknown.

The chain carries TRBV7-2 and TRBJ2-3; 8 positions match TRBD1. The clonotype comes from a person aged 18-60 years who received the Ad26.COV2.S COVID-19 vaccine or a placebo. The source material was peripheral blood, sampled in a trial of Ad26.COV2.S vaccine versus placebo. The CDR3 loop reads CASSLVTGGDTQYF. For the CDR3, the DNA is TGTGCCAGCAGCTTAGTAACAGGGGGGGATACGCAGTATTTT.